This entry features one T cell receptor (beta chain) sequence. Its cognate antigen is unknown. The record originates from a study of CD8 T cells in ankylosing spondylitis. One entry per CDR3 protein, called by TCRdb with MiXCR from the 5' RACE reads. This sample yields roughly 150,000 distinct CDR3 sequences, of which approximately 7.4% are seen a single time; around an eighth belongs to the top ten. Whole-study findings and limits: Characteristic of ankylosing spondylitis blood, it appeared, was a TCR beta motif comprising several highly homologous variants. Before this, some motif variants had been reported in reactive arthritis synovial fluid and blood. Reportedly, significant enrichment of disease-linked clones occurred in matched ankylosing spondylitis synovial fluid.

This CDR3 contains 13 residues. Germline lookup yields CDR1 LGHNT and CDR2 FRNRAP. The V gene lost 5 bases and the J gene lost 4 bases, with 10 bases spanning the gap. This TCR derives from a female donor with ankylosing spondylitis or in good health (not recorded which). The genes are TRBV12-5 and TRBJ2-3, with D possibly matching TRBD2 (6 bases). Sequencing input: blood, either unsorted or a sorted T cell fraction (not recorded which). CDR3 bases: TGTGCTAGTGGTCTGTGGGACTCAGATACGCAGTATTTT. It specifies CASGLWDSDTQYF.